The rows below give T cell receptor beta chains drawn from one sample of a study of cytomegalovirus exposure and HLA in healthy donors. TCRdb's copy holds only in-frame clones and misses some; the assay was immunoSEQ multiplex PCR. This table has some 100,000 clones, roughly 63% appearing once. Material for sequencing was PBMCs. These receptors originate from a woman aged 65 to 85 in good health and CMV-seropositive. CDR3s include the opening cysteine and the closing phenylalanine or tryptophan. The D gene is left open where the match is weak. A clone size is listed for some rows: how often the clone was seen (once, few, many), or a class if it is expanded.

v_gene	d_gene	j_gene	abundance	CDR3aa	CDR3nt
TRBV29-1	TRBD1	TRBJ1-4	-	CSVAKDRDNEKLFF	TGCAGCGTTGCAAAGGACAGGGACAATGAAAAACTGTTTTTT
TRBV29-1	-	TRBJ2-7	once	CSARDNSYEQYF	TGCAGCGCCAGGGACAACTCCTACGAGCAGTACTTC
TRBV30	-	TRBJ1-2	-	CAWSPGSRRGYTF	TGTGCCTGGAGTCCAGGGTCGCGCCGTGGCTACACCTTC
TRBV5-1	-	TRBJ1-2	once	CASSYNVDRSYGYTF	TGCGCCAGCAGCTATAACGTAGACAGGTCCTATGGCTACACCTTC
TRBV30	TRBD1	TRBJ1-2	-	CAWSGQGTFGGYTF	TGTGCCTGGTCGGGACAGGGAACTTTTGGCGGCTACACCTTC
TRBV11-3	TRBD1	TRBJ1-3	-	CASSSGTASGNTIYF	TGTGCCAGCAGCTCCGGGACAGCGTCTGGAAACACCATATATTTT
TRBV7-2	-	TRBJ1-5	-	CASSQTGMNNQPQHF	TGTGCCAGCAGCCAAACAGGGATGAACAATCAGCCCCAGCATTTT
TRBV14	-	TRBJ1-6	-	CASSQYGQGGNSPLHF	TGTGCCAGCAGCCAGTACGGCCAGGGAGGTAATTCACCCCTCCACTTT
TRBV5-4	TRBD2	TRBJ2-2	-	CASSQTGGRLTGELFF	TGTGCCAGCAGCCAAACGGGGGGGAGGTTGACCGGGGAGCTGTTTTTT
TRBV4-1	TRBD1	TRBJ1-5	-	CASSQGTGNQPQHF	TGCGCCAGCAGCCAAGGGACAGGTAATCAGCCCCAGCATTTT
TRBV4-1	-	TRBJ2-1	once	CASSQDHRDNEQFF	TGCGCCAGCAGCCAAGATCACAGGGACAATGAGCAGTTCTTC
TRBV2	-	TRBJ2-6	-	CASRGGSGANVLTF	TGTGCCAGCAGAGGAGGATCTGGGGCCAACGTCCTGACTTTC
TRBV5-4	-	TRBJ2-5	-	CASSLQGPPETQYF	TGTGCCAGCAGCTTGCAGGGGCCGCCGGAGACCCAGTACTTC
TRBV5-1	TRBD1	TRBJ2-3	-	CASSGQGVEWDTQYF	TGCGCCAGCAGCGGACAGGGGGTTGAATGGGATACGCAGTATTTT
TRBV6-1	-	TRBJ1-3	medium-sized	CASSEVGQGGNTIYF	TGTGCCAGCAGTGAAGTAGGGCAGGGTGGAAACACCATATATTTT
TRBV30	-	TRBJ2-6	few	CAWSDKGANVLTF	TGTGCCTGGAGTGATAAAGGGGCCAACGTCCTGACTTTC
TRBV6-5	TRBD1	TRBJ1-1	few	CASSYSVTGGTEAFF	TGTGCCAGCAGTTACTCGGTGACAGGGGGCACTGAAGCTTTCTTT
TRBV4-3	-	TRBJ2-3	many	CASSEYGLTTDTQYF	TGCGCCAGCAGCGAGTACGGACTAACCACAGATACGCAGTATTTT
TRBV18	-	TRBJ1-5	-	CASSFQGVDQPQHF	TGTGCCAGCTCGTTCCAGGGTGTGGATCAGCCCCAGCATTTT
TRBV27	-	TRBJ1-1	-	CASSRAGGTEAFF	TGTGCCAGCAGTCGTGCGGGTGGGACTGAAGCTTTCTTT
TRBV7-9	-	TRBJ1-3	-	CASSPGGSGNTIYF	TGTGCCAGCAGCCCCGGCGGGTCTGGAAACACCATATATTTT
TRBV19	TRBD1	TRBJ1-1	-	CASSDRVKNTEAFF	TGTGCCAGTAGTGACAGGGTAAAGAACACTGAAGCTTTCTTT
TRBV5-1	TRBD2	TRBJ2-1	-	CASSLAGGIFNEQFF	TGCGCCAGCAGTCTAGCGGGGGGGATCTTCAATGAGCAGTTCTTC
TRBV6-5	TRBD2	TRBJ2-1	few	CASSLFGTSGFGEQFF	TGTGCCAGCAGTTTATTTGGGACTAGCGGATTCGGTGAGCAGTTCTTC
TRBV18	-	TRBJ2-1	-	CASSSGTPYNEQFF	TGTGCCAGCTCGTCCGGGACACCTTACAATGAGCAGTTCTTC
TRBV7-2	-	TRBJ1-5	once	CASSLGPGLSNQPQHF	TGTGCCAGCAGCCTTGGACCGGGACTTAGCAATCAGCCCCAGCATTTT